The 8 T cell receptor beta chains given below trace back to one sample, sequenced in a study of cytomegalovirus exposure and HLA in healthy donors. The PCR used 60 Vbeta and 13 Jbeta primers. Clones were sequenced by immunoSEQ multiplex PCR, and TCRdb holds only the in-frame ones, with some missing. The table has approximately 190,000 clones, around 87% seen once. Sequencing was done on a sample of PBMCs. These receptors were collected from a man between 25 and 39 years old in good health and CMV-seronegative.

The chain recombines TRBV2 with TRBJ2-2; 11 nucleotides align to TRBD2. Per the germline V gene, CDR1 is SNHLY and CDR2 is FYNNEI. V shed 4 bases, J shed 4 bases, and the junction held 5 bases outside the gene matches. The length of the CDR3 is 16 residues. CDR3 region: CASSVLLAGVTGELFF. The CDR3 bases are TGTGCCAGCAGTGTTCTACTAGCGGGAGTCACCGGGGAGCTGTTTTTT.

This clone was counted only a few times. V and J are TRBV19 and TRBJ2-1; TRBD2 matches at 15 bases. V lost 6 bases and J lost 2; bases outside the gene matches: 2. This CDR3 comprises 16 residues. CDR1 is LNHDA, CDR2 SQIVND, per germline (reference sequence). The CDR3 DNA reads TGTGCCAGTAGAAGGACTAGCGGGGGGGCCTACAATGAGCAGTTCTTC. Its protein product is CASRRTSGGAYNEQFF.

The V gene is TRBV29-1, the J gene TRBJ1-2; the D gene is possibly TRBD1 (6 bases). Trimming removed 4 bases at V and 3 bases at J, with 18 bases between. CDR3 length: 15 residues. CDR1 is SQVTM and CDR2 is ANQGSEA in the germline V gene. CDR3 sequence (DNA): TGCAGCGTTGTGTTGACAGGCCTCATCCACTATGGCTACACCTTC. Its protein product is CSVVLTGLIHYGYTF.

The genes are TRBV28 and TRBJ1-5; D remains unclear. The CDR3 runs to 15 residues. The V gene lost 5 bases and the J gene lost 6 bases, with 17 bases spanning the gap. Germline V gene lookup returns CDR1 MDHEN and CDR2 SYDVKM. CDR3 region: CASSPSTLTGQPQHF. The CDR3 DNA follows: TGTGCCAGCAGTCCATCCACACTCACGGGTCAGCCCCAGCATTTT.

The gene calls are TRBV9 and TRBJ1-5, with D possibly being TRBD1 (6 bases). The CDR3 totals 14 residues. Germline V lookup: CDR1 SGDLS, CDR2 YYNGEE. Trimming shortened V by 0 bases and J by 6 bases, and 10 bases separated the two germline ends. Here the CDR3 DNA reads TGTGCCAGCAGCGTAGGACAGGACTTTCAGCCCCAGCATTTT. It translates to CASSVGQDFQPQHF.

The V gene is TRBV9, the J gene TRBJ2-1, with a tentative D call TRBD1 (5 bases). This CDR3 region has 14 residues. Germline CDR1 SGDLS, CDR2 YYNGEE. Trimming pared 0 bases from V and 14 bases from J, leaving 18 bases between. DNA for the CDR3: TGTGCCAGCAGCGTAGGACAGATATTCGATGGTGAGTTCTTC. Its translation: CASSVGQIFDGEFF.

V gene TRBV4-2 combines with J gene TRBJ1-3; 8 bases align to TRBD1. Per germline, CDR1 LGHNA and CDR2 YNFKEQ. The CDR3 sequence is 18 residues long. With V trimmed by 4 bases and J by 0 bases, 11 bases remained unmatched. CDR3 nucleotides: TGTGCCAGCAGCCCCCCGAGGACAGGGTCGCGCTCTGGAAACACCATATATTTT. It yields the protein CASSPPRTGSRSGNTIYF.

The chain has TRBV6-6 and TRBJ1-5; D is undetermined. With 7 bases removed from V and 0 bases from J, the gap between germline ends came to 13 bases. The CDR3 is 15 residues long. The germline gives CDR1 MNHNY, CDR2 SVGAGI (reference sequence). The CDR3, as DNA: TGTGCCAGCATCTCGAACCTATATAGCAATCAGCCCCAGCATTTT. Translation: CASISNLYSNQPQHF.